The present entry profiles one T cell receptor beta chain with its context. The antigen is undetermined. The sample comes from a study of OX40 agonist ivuxolimab in advanced cancers. This table comes from immunoSEQ multiplex PCR, and its TCRdb copy is limited to in-frame clones, with some not included. The sample shows roughly 11,000 clones, 70% to 85% of them seen only once. Study-level points and caveats: Low normalized T-cell clonal expansion was also seen in some nonresponders. There was clonal expansion of CD4+ and CD8+ blood T cells by week 6 at 0.1 to 3.0 mg/kg. Individuals who were partial responders at 0.1-3.0 mg/kg had clonal expansion that ranked among the lowest.

V was trimmed by 7 bases and J by 6 bases, leaving 22 bases between them. CDR3 length equals 16 residues. In germline, CDR1 is LNHDA, CDR2 SQIVND (reference sequence). The material was CD4+ or CD8+ T cells sorted from blood, obtained in a trial of the OX40 agonist ivuxolimab. V usage is TRBV19 and J usage is TRBJ1-5; D possibly corresponds to TRBD1 (6 bases). The sequence came from an adult with an advanced solid tumor such as melanoma, head and neck, liver or kidney cancer. The DNA for the CDR3 is TGTGCCAGTATACAGGGTGCGGGGGAAGGGGGTCAGCCCCAGCATTTT. Amino acids: CASIQGAGEGGQPQHF.